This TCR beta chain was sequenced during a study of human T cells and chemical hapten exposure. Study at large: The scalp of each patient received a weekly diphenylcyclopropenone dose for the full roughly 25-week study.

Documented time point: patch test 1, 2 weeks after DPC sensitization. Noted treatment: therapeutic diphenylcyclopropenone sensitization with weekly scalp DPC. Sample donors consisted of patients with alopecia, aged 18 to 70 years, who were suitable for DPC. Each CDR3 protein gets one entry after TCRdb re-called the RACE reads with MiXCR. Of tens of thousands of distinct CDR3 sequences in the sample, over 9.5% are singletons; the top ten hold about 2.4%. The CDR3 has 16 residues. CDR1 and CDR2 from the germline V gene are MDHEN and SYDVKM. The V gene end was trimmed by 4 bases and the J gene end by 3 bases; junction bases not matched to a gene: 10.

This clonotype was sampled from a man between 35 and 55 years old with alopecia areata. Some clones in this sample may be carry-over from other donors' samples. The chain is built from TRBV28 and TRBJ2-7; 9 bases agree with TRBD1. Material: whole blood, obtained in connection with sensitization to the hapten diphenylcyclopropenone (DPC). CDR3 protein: CASSSSPGTGNYEQYF. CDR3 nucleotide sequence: TGTGCCAGCAGTTCCTCCCCCGGGACAGGGAACTACGAGCAGTACTTC.